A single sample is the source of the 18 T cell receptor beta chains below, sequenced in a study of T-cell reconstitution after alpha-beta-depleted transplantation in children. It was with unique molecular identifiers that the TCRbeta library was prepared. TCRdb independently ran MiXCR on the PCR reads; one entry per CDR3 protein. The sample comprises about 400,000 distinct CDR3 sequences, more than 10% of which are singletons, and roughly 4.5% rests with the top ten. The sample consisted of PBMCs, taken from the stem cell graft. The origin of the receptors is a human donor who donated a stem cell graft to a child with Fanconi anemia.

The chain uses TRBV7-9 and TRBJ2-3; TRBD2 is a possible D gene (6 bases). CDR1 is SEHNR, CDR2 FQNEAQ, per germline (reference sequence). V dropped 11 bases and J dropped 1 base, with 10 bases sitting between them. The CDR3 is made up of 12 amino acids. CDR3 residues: CAGGSGTDTQYF. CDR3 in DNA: TGTGCCGGAGGGAGTGGCACAGATACGCAGTATTTT.

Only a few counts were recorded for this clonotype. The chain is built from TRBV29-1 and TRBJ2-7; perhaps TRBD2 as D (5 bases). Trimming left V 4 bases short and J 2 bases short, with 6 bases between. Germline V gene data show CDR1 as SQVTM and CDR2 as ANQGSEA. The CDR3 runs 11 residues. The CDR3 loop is CSVGGTYEQYF. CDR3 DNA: TGCAGCGTTGGAGGGACCTACGAGCAGTACTTC.

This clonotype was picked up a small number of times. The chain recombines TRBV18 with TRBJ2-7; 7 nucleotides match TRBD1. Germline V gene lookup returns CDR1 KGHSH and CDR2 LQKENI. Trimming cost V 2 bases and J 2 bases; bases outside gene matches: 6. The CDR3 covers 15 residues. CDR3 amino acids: CASSPLGQPAYEQYF. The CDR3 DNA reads TGTGCCAGCTCACCATTGGGACAGCCGGCCTACGAGCAGTACTTC.

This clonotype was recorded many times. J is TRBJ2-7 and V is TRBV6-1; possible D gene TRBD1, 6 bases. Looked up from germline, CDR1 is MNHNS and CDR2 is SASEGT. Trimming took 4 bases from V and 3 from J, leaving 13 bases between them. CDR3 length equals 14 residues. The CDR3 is CASSARTVRYEQYV. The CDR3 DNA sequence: TGTGCCAGCAGTGCGAGGACAGTCCGCTACGAGCAGTACGTC.

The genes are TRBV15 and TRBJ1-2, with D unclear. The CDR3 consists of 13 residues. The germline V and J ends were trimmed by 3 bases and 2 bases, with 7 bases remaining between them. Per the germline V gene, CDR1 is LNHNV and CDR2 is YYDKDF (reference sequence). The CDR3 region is CATSSGRNYGYTF. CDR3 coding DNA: TGTGCCACCAGCAGTGGAAGAAACTATGGCTACACCTTC.

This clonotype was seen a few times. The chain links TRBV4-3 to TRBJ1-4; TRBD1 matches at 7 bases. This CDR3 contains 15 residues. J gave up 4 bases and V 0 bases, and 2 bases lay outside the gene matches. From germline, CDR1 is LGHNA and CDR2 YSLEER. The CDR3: CASSQDQGVNEKLFF. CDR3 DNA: TGCGCCAGCAGCCAAGATCAGGGGGTTAATGAAAAACTGTTTTTT.

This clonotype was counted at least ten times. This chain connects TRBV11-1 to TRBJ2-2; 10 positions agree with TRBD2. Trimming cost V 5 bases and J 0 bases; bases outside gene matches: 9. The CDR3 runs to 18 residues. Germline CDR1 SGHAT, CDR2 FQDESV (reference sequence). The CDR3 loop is CASSEVRTSGPNTGELFF. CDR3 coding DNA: TGTGCCAGCAGCGAAGTAAGGACTAGCGGACCGAACACCGGGGAGCTGTTTTTT.

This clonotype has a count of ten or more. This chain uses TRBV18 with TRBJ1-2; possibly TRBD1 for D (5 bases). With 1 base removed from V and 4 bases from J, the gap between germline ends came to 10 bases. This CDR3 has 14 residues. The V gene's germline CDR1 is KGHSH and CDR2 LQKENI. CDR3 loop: CASSPRGELYGYTF. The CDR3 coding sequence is TGTGCCAGCTCACCACGAGGGGAGCTCTATGGCTACACCTTC.

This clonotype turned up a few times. The CDR3 sequence is CASSPHRDGQETQYF. The CDR3 bases are TGTGCCAGCAGTCCCCACCGGGACGGACAAGAGACCCAGTACTTC. The genes are TRBV6-2 or TRBV6-3 and TRBJ2-5; either TRBD1 or TRBD2 may fit D (5 bases each). Per germline, CDR1 MNHEY and CDR2 SVGEGT. This CDR3 region has 15 residues. V dropped 5 bases and J dropped 2 bases, with 15 bases sitting between them.

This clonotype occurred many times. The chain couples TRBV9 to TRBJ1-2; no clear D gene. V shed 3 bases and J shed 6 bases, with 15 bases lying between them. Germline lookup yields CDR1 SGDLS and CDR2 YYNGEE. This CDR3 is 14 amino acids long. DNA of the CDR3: TGTGCCAGCAGCGGCACAACCGGGAGGGATGGCTACACCTTC. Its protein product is CASSGTTGRDGYTF.

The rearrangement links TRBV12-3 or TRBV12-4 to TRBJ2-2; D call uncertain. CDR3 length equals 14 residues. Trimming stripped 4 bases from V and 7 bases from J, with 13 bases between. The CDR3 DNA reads TGTGCCAGCAGTTGGGCGGTGACGGGCGGGGAGCTGTTTTTT. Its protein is CASSWAVTGGELFF.

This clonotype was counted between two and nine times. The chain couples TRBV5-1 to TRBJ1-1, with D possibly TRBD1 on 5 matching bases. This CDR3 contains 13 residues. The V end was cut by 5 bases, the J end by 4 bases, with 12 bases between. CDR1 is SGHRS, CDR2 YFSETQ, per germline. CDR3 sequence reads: CASSGAWGTEAFF. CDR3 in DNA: TGCGCCAGCAGTGGGGCGTGGGGCACTGAAGCTTTCTTT. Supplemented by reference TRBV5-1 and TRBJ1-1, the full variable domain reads KAGVTQTPRYLIKTRGQQVTLSCSPISGHRSVSWYQQTPGQGLQFLFEYFSETQRNKGNFPGRFSGRQFSNSRSEMNVSTLELGDSALYLCASSGAWGTEAFFGQGTRLTVV.

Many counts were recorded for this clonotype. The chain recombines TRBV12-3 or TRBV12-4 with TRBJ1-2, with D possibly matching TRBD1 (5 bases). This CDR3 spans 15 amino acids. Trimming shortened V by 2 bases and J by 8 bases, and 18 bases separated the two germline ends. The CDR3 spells CASSLLGRVMSGYTF. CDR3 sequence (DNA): TGTGCCAGCAGTTTACTTGGCAGGGTGATGAGCGGCTACACCTTC.

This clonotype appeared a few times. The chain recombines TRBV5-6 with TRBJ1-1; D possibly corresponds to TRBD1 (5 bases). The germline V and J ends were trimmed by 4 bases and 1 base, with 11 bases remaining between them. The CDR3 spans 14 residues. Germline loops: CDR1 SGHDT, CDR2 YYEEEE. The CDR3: CASSRPTGNTEAFF. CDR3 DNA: TGTGCCAGCAGCCGGCCCACAGGGAACACTGAAGCTTTCTTT. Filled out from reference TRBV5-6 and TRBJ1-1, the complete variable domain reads DAGVTQSPTHLIKTRGQQVTLRCSPKSGHDTVSWYQQALGQGPQFIFQYYEEEERQRGNFPDRFSGHQFPNYSSELNVNALLLGDSALYLCASSRPTGNTEAFFGQGTRLTVV.

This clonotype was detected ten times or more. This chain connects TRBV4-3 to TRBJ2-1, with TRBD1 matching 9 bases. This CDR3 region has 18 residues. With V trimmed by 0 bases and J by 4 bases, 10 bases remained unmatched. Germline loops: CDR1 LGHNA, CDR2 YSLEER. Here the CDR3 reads CASSQDDPLTGGYNEQFF. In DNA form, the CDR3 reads TGCGCCAGCAGCCAAGATGATCCCCTGACAGGGGGATACAATGAGCAGTTCTTC.

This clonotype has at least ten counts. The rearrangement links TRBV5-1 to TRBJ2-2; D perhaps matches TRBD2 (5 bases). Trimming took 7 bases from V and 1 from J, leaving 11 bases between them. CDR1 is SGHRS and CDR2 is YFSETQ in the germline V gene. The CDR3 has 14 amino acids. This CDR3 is CASEAGLNTGELFF. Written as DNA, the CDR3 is TGCGCCAGCGAAGCCGGACTGAACACCGGGGAGCTGTTTTTT.

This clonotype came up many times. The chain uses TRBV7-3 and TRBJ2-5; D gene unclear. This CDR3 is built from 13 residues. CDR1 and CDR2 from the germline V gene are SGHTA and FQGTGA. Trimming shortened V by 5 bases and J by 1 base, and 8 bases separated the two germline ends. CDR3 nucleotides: TGTGCCAGCAGCCTACTCGCCCAAGAGACCCAGTACTTC. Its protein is CASSLLAQETQYF.

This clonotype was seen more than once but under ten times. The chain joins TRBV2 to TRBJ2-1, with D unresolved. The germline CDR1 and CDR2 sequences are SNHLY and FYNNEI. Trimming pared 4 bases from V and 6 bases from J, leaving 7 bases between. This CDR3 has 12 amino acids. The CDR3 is CASSVTRNEQFF. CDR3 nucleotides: TGTGCCAGCAGTGTGACCCGCAATGAGCAGTTCTTC. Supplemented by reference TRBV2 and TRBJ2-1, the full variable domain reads EPEVTQTPSHQVTQMGQEVILRCVPISNHLYFYWYRQILGQKVEFLVSFYNNEISEKSEIFDDQFSVERPDGSNFTLKIRSTKLEDSAMYFCASSVTRNEQFFGPGTRLTVL.